This TCR beta chain appears in the sequencing data of a study of blood T cell repertoires in COVID-19. Study-level background: Specimens from acute and convalescent COVID-19 originated in the United States, Italy and Spain. PBMCs, B-cell-depleted T cells, or T cells were the source of the cDNA or gDNA that made up the material.

This CDR3 is 15 amino acids long. CDR1 SGHRS and CDR2 YFSETQ come from the germline V gene. The V segment lost 0 bases and the J segment 5 bases; nucleotides outside the gene matches: 3. As originally analysed: Researchers report that nucleated cell counts were estimated from reference gene primer amplification. The data were produced by immunoSEQ multiplex PCR, yet TCRdb's version contains in-frame clones alone and is incomplete. The D gene and trimming were derived from the DNA, and the V and J assignments and clone size from that table. This sample yields just under 75,000 clones, of which approximately 80% are seen a single time; approximately 2.4% belongs to the top ten.

Sequenced material: peripheral blood. J is TRBJ2-5 and V is TRBV5-1; TRBD1 matches at 11 bases. The sequence derives from a man older than 75 with active or convalescent COVID-19. CDR3 residues: CASSLGGDRGETQYF. DNA of the CDR3: TGCGCCAGCAGCTTGGGCGGGGACAGGGGGGAGACCCAGTACTTC.